The entry below gives a single TCR beta chain sequence along with its context. The antigen is not known. The data were taken from a study of cytomegalovirus exposure and HLA in healthy donors. Overall study: An earlier analysis identified more than 95 million unique TCR beta sequences in about 200 million T cells.

The PCR contained 60 Vbeta and 13 Jbeta primers. How the authors handled the data: In a later analysis, 75 million to 85 million unique TCR beta chains included roughly 11 million shared by two or more donors. The table came from immunoSEQ multiplex PCR; TCRdb's copy has only in-frame clones and leaves some out. V, J and clone size reflect that table, while D and trimming were determined from the DNA. The repertoire holds about 240,000 clones, with approximately 80% as singletons. The CDR3 extends over 14 amino acids. The V and J ends lost 6 bases and 1 base, in that order; junction bases with no gene match: 1. Germline-derived CDR1 and CDR2 are MGHRA and YSYEKL. Study observations and caveats: It was reported that TCR beta sequences correctly inferred the HLA-A and HLA-B alleles for most subjects.

The sequence came from an older woman in good health and CMV-seropositive. This chain joins TRBV4-1 and TRBJ2-3, with 10 nucleotides matching TRBD2. Sequenced: PBMCs. CDR3 in DNA: TGCGCCAGCAGGGGGACTAGCGGCACAGATACGCAGTATTTT. It yields the protein CASRGTSGTDTQYF.